This TCR beta chain emerged from a study of blood T cells in healthy people across ages. Study in general: For every two T cells, template switching captured about one barcoded beta molecule.

Per-sample PBMC isolation yielded at least 6 million cells. With a J-beta primer mix and a sample-barcoded 5' primer, a second PCR ran about 6 to 11 cycles. A template-switch adaptor that had 12 random nucleotides put a tag on each cDNA molecule. TCRdb reprocessed the 5' RACE reads via MiXCR and lists one record per CDR3 protein. This sample has some 1,800,000 distinct CDR3 sequences, with about 39% found just once. The clonotype was recovered from a human donor in good health. The sample consisted of blood.

The CDR3 spells CSASREVGLETQYF. As DNA, the CDR3 is TGCAGTGCTAGCCGCGAGGTAGGGTTGGAGACCCAGTACTTC. The chain combines TRBV20-1 with TRBJ2-5, with D hard to call. The CDR3 has 14 residues. Germline CDR1 and CDR2: DFQATT and SNEGSKA (reference sequence). V lost 3 bases and J lost 5, with 16 bases in between.